This T cell receptor beta chain was observed in a study of type 1 regulatory T cells. Study background: This in vitro CD4 product, T-allo10, is enriched for Tr1 cells and alloantigen-specific.

The CDR3 runs 14 residues. Germline trimming cut 4 bases from V and 1 base from J; bases unmatched to any gene: 3. Germline V lookup: CDR1 SEHNR, CDR2 FQNEAQ (reference sequence). TCRdb fed the reads into MiXCR, producing one record per CDR3 protein. The repertoire holds some 89,000 distinct CDR3 sequences, with around 30% as singletons. The material sequenced was CD4+ T cells, either the whole sample or a sorted fraction (not recorded which). The sequence was obtained from a human donor in good health. The J gene is TRBJ1-1, the V gene TRBV7-9, with TRBD1 matching over 7 bases. CDR3 in amino acids: CASSSYRGNTEAFF. CDR3 nucleotides: TGTGCCAGCAGCTCTTACAGGGGGAACACTGAAGCTTTCTTT.